A single sample is the source of the 4 T cell receptor beta chains below, sequenced in a study of PD-1 blockade in classical Hodgkin lymphoma. Brentuximab vedotin exposure varied, and every patient relapsed after autologous stem cell transplantation. Negative magnetic selection isolated CD4+ T cells from thawed PBMCs. Assay used: immunoSEQ multiplex PCR; TCRdb lists only in-frame clones, some missing. The data hold around 6,700 clones, with about four fifths observed a single time. Source: CD4+ T cells from blood, taken at baseline. These receptors were collected from a human donor with classical Hodgkin lymphoma.

This clone was detected a few times. The chain uses TRBV27 and TRBJ1-5; no firm D call. This CDR3 region has 15 residues. Germline CDR1 MNHEY, CDR2 SMNVEV (reference sequence). Trimming removed 5 bases from V and 3 bases from J, with 14 bases in between. The CDR3 here is CASSRGRGLNQPQHF. In DNA form, the CDR3 reads TGTGCCAGCAGTCGTGGCCGGGGTCTCAATCAGCCCCAGCATTTT.

V is TRBV4-1 and J is TRBJ1-4; no firm D call. V lost 1 base and J lost 0, with 9 bases in between. The germline CDR1 and CDR2 sequences are MGHRA and YSYEKL. This CDR3 comprises 16 residues. Here the CDR3 reads CASSQGSSATNEKLFF. The CDR3 coding sequence is TGCGCCAGCAGCCAAGGCTCCAGTGCAACTAATGAAAAACTGTTTTTT.

This clone was seen a few times. The chain is built from TRBV19 and TRBJ2-7; D perhaps matches TRBD1 (6 bases). Trimming removed 6 bases from V and 2 bases from J, with 14 bases in between. Germline CDR1 is LNHDA and CDR2 is SQIVND (reference sequence). The CDR3 spans 14 residues. CDR3 bases: TGTGCCAGTAGCAAACAGGACAGAACCTACGAGCAGTACTTC. Amino acid sequence: CASSKQDRTYEQYF.

This sequence joins TRBV5-3 and TRBJ2-7; 9 positions match TRBD1. TRBV5-3 is designated an ORF whose function remains uncertain. V shed 5 bases, J shed 0 bases, and the junction held 9 bases outside the gene matches. The CDR3 loop spans 16 amino acids. Here the CDR3 reads CARRQRDRGSSYEQYF. In DNA form, the CDR3 reads TGTGCCAGAAGACAGCGAGACAGGGGGAGCTCCTACGAGCAGTACTTC.